The 5 T cell receptor beta chains below all came from one sample that was sequenced in a study of T cell changes during pregnancy in multiple sclerosis. The repertoire was sequenced with immunoSEQ multiplex PCR; TCRdb's copy has only in-frame clones and lacks some. The data hold about 81,000 clones, with 80% to 95% observed a single time. Sequencing was performed on peripheral blood, taken in the third trimester of pregnancy. These receptors all come from a female donor in good health, enrolled as a control in a pregnancy study.

This rearrangement joins TRBV5-1 to TRBJ1-4; D is possibly TRBD1 (5 bases). The CDR3 extends over 15 amino acids. The ends were cut back, 0 bases at V and 8 bases at J, with 14 bases in the middle. In germline, CDR1 is SGHRS, CDR2 YFSETQ. CDR3 residues: CASSLAGGSREKLFF. The CDR3 region has the DNA TGCGCCAGCAGCTTGGCCGGGGGGAGTCGGGAAAAACTGTTTTTT.

J is TRBJ2-7 and V is TRBV28; 8 positions match TRBD2. The junction had 8 bases not matched to a gene; V was cut back by 8 bases and J by 2 bases. The germline V gene has CDR1 MDHEN and CDR2 SYDVKM. The CDR3 is made up of 14 amino acids. The CDR3: CASESGGRPYEQYF. CDR3 in DNA: TGTGCCAGCGAGTCAGGCGGGAGGCCCTACGAGCAGTACTTC.

The chain has TRBV28 and TRBJ2-1; D is unresolved. Trimming removed 3 bases at V and 7 bases at J, with 13 bases between. The CDR3 has 14 amino acids. CDR1 is MDHEN and CDR2 is SYDVKM in the germline V gene. CDR3 region: CASSLLVSPNEQFF. As DNA, the CDR3 is TGTGCCAGCAGTTTGCTAGTATCCCCGAATGAGCAGTTCTTC.

V is TRBV19 and J is TRBJ1-1, with 8 bases fitting TRBD1. J gave up 0 bases and V 5 bases, and 8 bases lay outside the gene matches. The CDR3 loop spans 16 amino acids. The germline CDR1 and CDR2 sequences are LNHDA and SQIVND (reference sequence). The CDR3 is CASSGAGGTMNTEAFF. The CDR3 DNA reads TGTGCCAGTAGTGGGGCAGGGGGCACCATGAACACTGAAGCTTTCTTT.

The chain is built from TRBV5-4 and TRBJ2-7, with 8 bases that match TRBD1. V was clipped by 4 bases and J by 3 bases; unmatched bases: 9. Germline assignment: CDR1 SGHNT and CDR2 YYREEE (reference sequence). The CDR3 is made up of 15 amino acids. CDR3 nucleotides: TGTGCCAGCAGCCCCGGACAGGGCTTTATCTACGAGCAGTACTTC. Translated, it gives CASSPGQGFIYEQYF. Full variable domain (remainder filled in from reference TRBV5-4 and TRBJ2-7): ETGVTQSPTHLIKTRGQQVTLRCSSQSGHNTVSWYQQALGQGPQFIFQYYREEENGRGNFPPRFSGLQFPNYSSELNVNALELDDSALYLCASSPGQGFIYEQYFGPGTRLTVT.